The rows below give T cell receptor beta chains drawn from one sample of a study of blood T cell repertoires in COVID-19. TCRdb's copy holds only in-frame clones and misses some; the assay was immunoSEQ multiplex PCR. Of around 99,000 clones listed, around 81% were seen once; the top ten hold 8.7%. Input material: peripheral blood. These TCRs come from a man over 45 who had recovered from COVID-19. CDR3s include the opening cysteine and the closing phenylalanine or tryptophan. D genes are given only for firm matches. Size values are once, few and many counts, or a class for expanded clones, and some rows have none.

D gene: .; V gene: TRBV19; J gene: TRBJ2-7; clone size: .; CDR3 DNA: TGTGCCAGTAGTATACAGGTCTCCTACGAGCAGTACTTC; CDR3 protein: CASSIQVSYEQYF
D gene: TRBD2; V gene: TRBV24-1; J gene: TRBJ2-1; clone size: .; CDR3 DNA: TGTGCCACCAGTGACTCGACCGGGACTAGTGGTGAGCAGTTCTTC; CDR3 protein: CATSDSTGTSGEQFF
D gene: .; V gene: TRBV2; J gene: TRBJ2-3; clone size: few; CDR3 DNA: TGTGCCAGCAGTACAGACAGACTGGCAGATACGCAGTATTTT; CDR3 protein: CASSTDRLADTQYF
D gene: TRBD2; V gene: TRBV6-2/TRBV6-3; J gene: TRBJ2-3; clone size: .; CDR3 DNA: TGTGCCAGCAGTCCCCCGGGACTAGCGGTAGATACGCAGTATTTT; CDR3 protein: CASSPPGLAVDTQYF
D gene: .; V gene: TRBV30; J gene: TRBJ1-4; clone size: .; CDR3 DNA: TGTGCCTGGAGTCGAAACAGCTTTGCAACTAATGAAAAACTGTTTTTT; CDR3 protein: CAWSRNSFATNEKLFF
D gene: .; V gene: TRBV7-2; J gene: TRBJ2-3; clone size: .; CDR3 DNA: TGTGCCAGCAGCGCCGATTTCGGAGGCACAGATACGCAGTATTTT; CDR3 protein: CASSADFGGTDTQYF
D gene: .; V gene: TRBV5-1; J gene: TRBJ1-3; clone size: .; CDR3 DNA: TGCGCCAGCAGCTCGACAGTGGGTAGAGTAAACACCATATATTTT; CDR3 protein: CASSSTVGRVNTIYF
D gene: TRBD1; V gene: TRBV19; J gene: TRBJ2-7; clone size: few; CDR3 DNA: TGTGCCAGTTCTGACAGGGGGGTGGTTCGAAAAAACGAGCAGTACTTC; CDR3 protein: CASSDRGVVRKNEQYF
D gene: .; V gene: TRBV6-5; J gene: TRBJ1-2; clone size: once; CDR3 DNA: TGTGCCACCTCTAAGGGGTCTGGCTACACCTTC; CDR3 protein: CATSKGSGYTF
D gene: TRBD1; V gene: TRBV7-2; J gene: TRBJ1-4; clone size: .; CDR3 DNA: TGTGCCAGCAGCTTAAGACGAGGGGGCGTCGAAAAACTGTTTTTT; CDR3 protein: CASSLRRGGVEKLFF
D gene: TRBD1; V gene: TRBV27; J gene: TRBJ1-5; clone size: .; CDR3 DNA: TGTGCCAGCAGTCTGACCGGGACAGGGGTTAGCAATCAGCCCCAGCATTTT; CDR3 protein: CASSLTGTGVSNQPQHF
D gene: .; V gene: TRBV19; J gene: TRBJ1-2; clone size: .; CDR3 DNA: TGTGCCAGTAACTACAGGAATAACTATGGCTACACCTTC; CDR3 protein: CASNYRNNYGYTF
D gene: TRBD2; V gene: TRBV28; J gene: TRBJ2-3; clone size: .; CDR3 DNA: TGTGCCAGCAGCCGTACTAGCGGAAGCACAGATACGCAGTATTTT; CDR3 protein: CASSRTSGSTDTQYF
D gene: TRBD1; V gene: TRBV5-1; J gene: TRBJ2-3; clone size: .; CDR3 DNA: TGCGCCAGCAGCCGCCGTACTATCCGGCCGGGACAGGGGCATCCCGATACGCAGTATTTT; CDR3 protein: CASSRRTIRPGQGHPDTQYF
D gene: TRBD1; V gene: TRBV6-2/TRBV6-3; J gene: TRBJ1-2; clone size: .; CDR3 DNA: TGTGCCAGCAGTTATTGGCCATCGACAGGGGCCACCGACTATGGCTACACCTTC; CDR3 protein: CASSYWPSTGATDYGYTF
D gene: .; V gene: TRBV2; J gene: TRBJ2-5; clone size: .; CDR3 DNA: TGTGCCAGCAGTAGCAGGGGTCGGGAGACCCAGTACTTC; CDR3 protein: CASSSRGRETQYF
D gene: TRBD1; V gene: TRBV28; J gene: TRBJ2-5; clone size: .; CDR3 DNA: TGTGCCAGCAGTTTAGCCGGGACAGGAGAGACCCAGTACTTC; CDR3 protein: CASSLAGTGETQYF
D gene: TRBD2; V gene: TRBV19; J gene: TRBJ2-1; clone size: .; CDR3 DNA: TGTGCCAGTAGCCTCGGGAGACTAGCGGGATCGTACAATGAGCAGTTCTTC; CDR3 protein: CASSLGRLAGSYNEQFF
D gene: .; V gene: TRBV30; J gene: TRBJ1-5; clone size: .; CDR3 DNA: TGTGCCTGGACCTCCCGGGCAGGGAAGAAGTGGAGTCAGCCCCAGCATTTT; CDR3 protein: CAWTSRAGKKWSQPQHF
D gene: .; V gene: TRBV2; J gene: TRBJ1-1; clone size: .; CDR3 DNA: TGTGCCAGCAGTGATTCCAGGGCCACTGAAGCTTTCTTT; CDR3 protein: CASSDSRATEAFF
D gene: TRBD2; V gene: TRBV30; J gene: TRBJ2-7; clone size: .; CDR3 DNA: TGTGCCTGGAGCGCGACCGGGACTAGCGGGAGACCCTCCGAGCAGTACTTC; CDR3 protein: CAWSATGTSGRPSEQYF
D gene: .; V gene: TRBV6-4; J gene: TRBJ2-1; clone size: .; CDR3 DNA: TGTGCCAGCAGTGACTCGACAGCCTACAATGAGCAGTTCTTC; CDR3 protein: CASSDSTAYNEQFF
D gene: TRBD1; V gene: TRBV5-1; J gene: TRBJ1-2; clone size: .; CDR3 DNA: TGCGCCAGCAGCTCCGGGACAGGCTACTATGGCTACACCTTC; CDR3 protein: CASSSGTGYYGYTF
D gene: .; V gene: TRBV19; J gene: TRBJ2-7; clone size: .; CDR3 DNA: TGTGCCAGTAGTTCAGGTTTTGGCTCCTACGAGCAGTACTTC; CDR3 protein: CASSSGFGSYEQYF
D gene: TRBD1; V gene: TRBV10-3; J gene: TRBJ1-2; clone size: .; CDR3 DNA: TGTGCCATCAGTGAGTCCAAACCAATCAAGGGACGGGACAGAACCTATCACAACTATGGCTACACCTTC; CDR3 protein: CAISESKPIKGRDRTYHNYGYTF
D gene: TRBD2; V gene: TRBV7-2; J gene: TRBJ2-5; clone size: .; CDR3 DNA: TGTGCCAGCAGCTCCTTTAGCGGGAACCGCGCCGGGGAGACCCAGTACTTC; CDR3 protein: CASSSFSGNRAGETQYF
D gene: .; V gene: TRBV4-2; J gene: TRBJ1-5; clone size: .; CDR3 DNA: TGTGCCAGCAGCCAAGGGGGAATACTAGGTAATCAGCCCCAGCATTTT; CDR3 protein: CASSQGGILGNQPQHF
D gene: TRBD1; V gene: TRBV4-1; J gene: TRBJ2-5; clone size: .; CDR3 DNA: TGCGCCAGCAGCACCCGACAGGGTATAGAGCAAGAGACCCAGTACTTC; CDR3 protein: CASSTRQGIEQETQYF
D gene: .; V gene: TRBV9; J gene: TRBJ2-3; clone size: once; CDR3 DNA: TGTGCCAGCAGCGTATCGTCAGCGGGTTTCACAGATACGCAGTATTTT; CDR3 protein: CASSVSSAGFTDTQYF
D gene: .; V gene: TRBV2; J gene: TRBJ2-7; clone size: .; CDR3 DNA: TGTGCCAGCAGCATTAGGGCCCGGGAGGAGCAGTACTTC; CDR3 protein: CASSIRAREEQYF
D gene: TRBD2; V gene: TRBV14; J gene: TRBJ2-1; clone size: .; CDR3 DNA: TGTGCCAGCAGCCACGGGACTAGCGTCTACAATGAGCAGTTCTTC; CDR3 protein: CASSHGTSVYNEQFF
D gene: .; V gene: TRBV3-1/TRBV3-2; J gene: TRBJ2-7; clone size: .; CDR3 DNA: TGTGCCAGCAGCCAAGATCCGGGAATAGGCGAGCAGTACTTC; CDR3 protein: CASSQDPGIGEQYF
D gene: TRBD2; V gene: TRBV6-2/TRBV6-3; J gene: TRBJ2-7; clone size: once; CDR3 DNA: TGTGCCAGCAGCCCCTCGCCCGCGACTAGCGTAGATTACGAGCAGTACTTC; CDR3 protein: CASSPSPATSVDYEQYF
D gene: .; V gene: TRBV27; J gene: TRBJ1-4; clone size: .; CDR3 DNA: TGTGCCAGCAGTTTAAAGGGGTCCGCAACTAATGAAAAACTGTTTTTT; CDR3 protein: CASSLKGSATNEKLFF
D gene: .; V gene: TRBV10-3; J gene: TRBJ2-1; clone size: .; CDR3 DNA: TGTGCCATCAGTGAGTTCGGGGGAGTCGGGGAGCAGTTCTTC; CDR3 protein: CAISEFGGVGEQFF
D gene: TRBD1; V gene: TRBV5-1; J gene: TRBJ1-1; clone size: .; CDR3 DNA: TGCGCCAGCAGCTCCCGGGACAGCAACACTGAAGCTTTCTTT; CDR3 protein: CASSSRDSNTEAFF
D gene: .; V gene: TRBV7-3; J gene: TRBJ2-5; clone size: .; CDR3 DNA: TGTGCCAGCAGCTCCGGGCCCACGGGGGAGACCCAGTACTTC; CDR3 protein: CASSSGPTGETQYF
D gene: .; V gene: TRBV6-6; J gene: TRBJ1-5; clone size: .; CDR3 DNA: TGTGCCAGCACCCAGACACCGAATCAGCCCCAGCATTTT; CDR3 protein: CASTQTPNQPQHF
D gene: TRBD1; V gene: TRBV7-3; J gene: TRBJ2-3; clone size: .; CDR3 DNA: TGTGCCAGCAGCCCTAGTGCCGACAGGGGGCCGGATACGCAGTATTTT; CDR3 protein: CASSPSADRGPDTQYF
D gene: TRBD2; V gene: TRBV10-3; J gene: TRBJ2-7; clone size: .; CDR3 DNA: TGTGCCATCAGTACGATCCCGGGACTAGCGGGTACCTACGAGCAGTACTTC; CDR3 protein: CAISTIPGLAGTYEQYF
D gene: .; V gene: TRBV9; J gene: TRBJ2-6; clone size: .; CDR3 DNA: TGTGCCAGCAGCGCCCCGAAAGGGAGGACCGGAGCCAACGTCCTGACTTTC; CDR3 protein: CASSAPKGRTGANVLTF
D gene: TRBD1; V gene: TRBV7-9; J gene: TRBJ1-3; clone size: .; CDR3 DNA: TGTGCCAGCAGCCCAAGCCGAGGGACAGGCTCTGGAAACACCATATATTTT; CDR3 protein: CASSPSRGTGSGNTIYF
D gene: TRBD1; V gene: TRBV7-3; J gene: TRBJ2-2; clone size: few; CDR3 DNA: TGTGCCAGCAGCCCGAAGACAGGGATTACCGGGGAGCTGTTTTTT; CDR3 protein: CASSPKTGITGELFF
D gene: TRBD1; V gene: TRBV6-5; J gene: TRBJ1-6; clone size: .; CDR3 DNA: TGTGCCAGCAGTTCCTACAGGGGAGATTCACCCCTCCACTTT; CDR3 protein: CASSSYRGDSPLHF
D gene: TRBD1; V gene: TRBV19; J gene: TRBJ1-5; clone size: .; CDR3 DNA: TGTGCCAGTAGTAGAGCCGGGACAGGGGTTTATAGCAATCAGCCCCAGCATTTT; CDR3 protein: CASSRAGTGVYSNQPQHF
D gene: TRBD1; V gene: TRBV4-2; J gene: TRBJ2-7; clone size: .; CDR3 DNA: TGTGCCAGCAGCCAACGGACAGGGGGCTTCTACGAGCAGTACTTC; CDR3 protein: CASSQRTGGFYEQYF
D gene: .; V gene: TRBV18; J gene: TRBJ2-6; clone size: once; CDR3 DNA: TGTGCCAGCTCACCACCATCTGGGCATTCTGGGGCCAACGTCCTGACTTTC; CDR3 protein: CASSPPSGHSGANVLTF
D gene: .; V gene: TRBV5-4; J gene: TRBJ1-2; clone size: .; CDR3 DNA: TGTGCCAGCAGCCCTCGGGATTTCTATGGCTACACCTTC; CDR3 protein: CASSPRDFYGYTF
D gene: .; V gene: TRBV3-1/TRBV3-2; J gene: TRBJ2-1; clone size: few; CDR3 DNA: TGTGCCAGCAGCCATTACTCAGGCAATGAGCAGTTCTTC; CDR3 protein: CASSHYSGNEQFF
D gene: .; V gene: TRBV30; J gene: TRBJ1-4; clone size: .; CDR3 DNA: TGTGCCTGGAGGGCATCGCCTAATGAAAAACTGTTTTTT; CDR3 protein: CAWRASPNEKLFF